This T cell receptor beta chain was captured in a study of T-cell reconstitution after alpha-beta-depleted transplantation in children. Unique molecular identifiers were built into the TCRbeta library. MiXCR was run by TCRdb on the PCR reads, yielding one entry per CDR3 protein. The repertoire holds roughly 500,000 distinct CDR3 sequences, around a third seen once, with approximately 2.3% in the top ten. CDR1 and CDR2 from the germline V gene are LGHNA and YSLEER. The CDR3 runs to 16 residues. V was shortened by 0 bases and J by 4 bases, with 14 bases between the two germline ends. The sample was PBMCs from the stem cell graft donor, taken from the stem cell graft. The V gene is TRBV4-3, the J gene TRBJ2-3; D assignment may be TRBD1 or TRBD2 (7 bases each). This clonotype was sampled from a human donor who donated a stem cell graft to a child with aplastic anemia. CDR3 coding DNA: TGCGCCAGCAGCCAAGATAGGGGAGGGGGCCCAGATACGCAGTATTTT. This codes for CASSQDRGGGPDTQYF.